Described below is a single T cell receptor beta chain sequence and its context. V lost 5 bases and J lost 8, with 22 bases in between. The CDR3 covers 16 residues. The germline CDR1 and CDR2 sequences are SEHNR and FQNEAQ (reference sequence). The sample is drawn from a study of T cell changes during pregnancy in multiple sclerosis. Clones were read by immunoSEQ multiplex PCR, and TCRdb kept only the in-frame ones, dropping some. The sample has roughly 37,000 clones, 90% to 95% seen once. The source was CD4+ T cells from peripheral blood mononuclear cells, collected in the second trimester of pregnancy. This receptor was obtained from a female donor in good health, enrolled as a control in a pregnancy study. J is TRBJ2-1 and V is TRBV7-9; weak D call: TRBD1 (6 bases). The CDR3 reads CASSKRTGFPRDEQFF. CDR3 sequence (DNA): TGTGCCAGCAGCAAACGTACAGGGTTTCCTAGGGATGAGCAGTTCTTC.